This T cell receptor (beta chain) was recorded in a study of patients and donors after allogeneic stem cell transplantation. The germline V gene has CDR1 SGHTA and CDR2 FQGNSA. The CDR3 runs to 17 residues. The ends lost 0 bases at V and 3 bases at J; junction bases unmatched: 4. Each CDR3 protein gets one entry after TCRdb re-called the RT-PCR reads with MiXCR. The sample consists of approximately 250,000 distinct CDR3 sequences, approximately 14% of them appearing once. This receptor was identified in a human donor who was either an allogeneic HSCT recipient or a stem cell or donor lymphocyte infusion donor (not recorded which). It is not recorded whose cells these are; they may come from a transplant donor. What was sequenced was blood, either unsorted or a sorted T cell fraction (not recorded which). The rearrangement joins TRBV7-2 to TRBJ2-1, with 11 bases that match TRBD2. As DNA, the CDR3 is TGTGCCAGCAGCTTAGCGTTAGCGGGAGGGGGCTACAATGAGCAGTTCTTC. This translates into CASSLALAGGGYNEQFF. The complete variable domain, with remaining parts taken from reference TRBV7-2 and TRBJ2-1, reads GAGVSQSPSNKVTEKGKDVELRCDPISGHTALYWYRQSLGQGLEFLIYFQGNSAPDKSGLPSDRFSAERTGGSVSTLTIQRTQQEDSAVYLCASSLALAGGGYNEQFFGPGTRLTVL.